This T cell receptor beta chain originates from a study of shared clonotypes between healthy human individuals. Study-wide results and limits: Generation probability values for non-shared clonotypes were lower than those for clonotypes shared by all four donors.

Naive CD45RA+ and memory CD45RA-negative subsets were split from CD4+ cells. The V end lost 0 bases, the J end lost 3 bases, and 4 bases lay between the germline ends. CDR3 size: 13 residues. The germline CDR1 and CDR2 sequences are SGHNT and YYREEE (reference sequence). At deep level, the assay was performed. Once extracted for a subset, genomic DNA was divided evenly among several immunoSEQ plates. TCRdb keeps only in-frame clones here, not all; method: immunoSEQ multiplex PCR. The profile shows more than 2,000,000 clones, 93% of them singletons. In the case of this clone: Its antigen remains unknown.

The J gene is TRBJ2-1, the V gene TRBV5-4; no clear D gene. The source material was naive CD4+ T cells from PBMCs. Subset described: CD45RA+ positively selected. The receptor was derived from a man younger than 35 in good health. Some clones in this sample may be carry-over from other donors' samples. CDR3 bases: TGTGCCAGCAGCTTGGTAGACTACAATGAGCAGTTCTTC. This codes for CASSLVDYNEQFF.